This T cell receptor beta chain was observed in a study of blood T cells in healthy people across ages. Study overall: About one barcoded beta molecule per two T cells came from capture by template switching. Regarding the study as a whole: Diversity of TCR beta per million T cells declined in a roughly linear way with age. Conclusively comparing naive with antigen-experienced cells was impossible with unsorted PBMCs.

The CDR3 has 14 residues. Germline lookup yields CDR1 SGHRS and CDR2 YFSETQ. V was cut by 1 base and J by 3 bases, with 10 bases left in between. In regard to this clonotype: Its antigen is currently unknown.

A J-beta primer mix and a sample-barcoded 5' primer were used in a second PCR of roughly 6 to 12 cycles. TCRdb reprocessed the 5' RACE reads with MiXCR, giving one entry per CDR3 protein. The sample has 1.5 million to 2 million distinct CDR3 sequences, 35% to 50% seen once. The sequence was collected from a human donor in good health. Source material: blood. The V call is TRBV5-1, the J call TRBJ1-1; tentative D call: TRBD1 (5 bases). CDR3 residues: CASSLLTGDTEAFF. CDR3 in DNA: TGCGCCAGCAGCTTGCTTACAGGAGACACTGAAGCTTTCTTT.